This T cell receptor beta chain was recorded in a study of monozygotic twins with inflammatory bowel disease. Germline V lookup: CDR1 SEHNR, CDR2 FQNEAQ (reference sequence). The CDR3 is 16 residues long. A template switching step added UMIs, each with a 6-nucleotide sample barcode. After re-calling the 5' RACE reads, TCRdb lists one entry per CDR3 protein, DNA absent. The sample includes a few hundred thousand distinct CDR3 sequences. Input material: blood. The chain employs TRBV7-9 and TRBJ1-3; absent DNA, TCRdb's TRBD1 call cannot be checked. The TCR was taken from a human donor with ulcerative colitis or Crohn's disease, or a healthy co-twin of an affected twin (not recorded which). The chain's CDR3 is CASSLGAGAPGNTIYF.